Detailed here is one TCR beta chain. The CDR3 runs to 16 residues. Trimming took off 5 bases at V and 0 bases at J, with 13 bases between the two ends. Germline lookup yields CDR1 SEHNR and CDR2 FQNEAQ (reference sequence). These data originate in a study of blood T cell repertoires in COVID-19. Sequenced by immunoSEQ multiplex PCR; TCRdb stores in-frame clones only, minus some. The sample has about 49,000 clones, more than 75% seen once. This sequence joins TRBV7-9 and TRBJ2-2; perhaps TRBD1 as D (6 bases). The clonotype originates from an elderly woman with COVID-19, enrolled during active disease. What was sequenced was peripheral blood. The DNA for the CDR3 is TGTGCCAGCAGCAGAACAGGGAACCCGAACACCGGGGAGCTGTTTTTT. Protein: CASSRTGNPNTGELFF.